The rows below give T cell receptor beta chains drawn from one sample of a study of blood T cells in healthy people across ages. MiXCR, run by TCRdb on the 5' RACE reads, gives a single entry per CDR3 protein. The sample consists of roughly 1,800,000 distinct CDR3 sequences, about 50% of them appearing once. Sequenced input: blood. The receptors stem from a woman in her thirties or forties in good health. Each CDR3 is given with its conserved first and last residue. Each record gives: J gene, clone size, D gene, V gene, CDR3 DNA, CDR3 protein. The D gene is left open where the match is weak. Expanded clones get a size class; other rows say once, few or many, or leave the size out.

j_gene: TRBJ2-3
abundance: few
d_gene: TRBD1
v_gene: TRBV10-3
CDR3nt: TGTGCCATAGGACAGGAATACACAGATACGCAGTATTTT
CDR3aa: CAIGQEYTDTQYF

j_gene: TRBJ1-2
abundance: NA
d_gene: TRBD1
v_gene: TRBV2
CDR3nt: TGTGCCAGCGACAGGGGGGATTCGGATAACTATGGCTACACCTTC
CDR3aa: CASDRGDSDNYGYTF

j_gene: TRBJ2-1
abundance: NA
d_gene: TRBD1
v_gene: TRBV11-2
CDR3nt: TGTGCCAGCAGCTTGTCAGGGGGCCTCCTTTTAAATGAGCAGTTCTTC
CDR3aa: CASSLSGGLLLNEQFF

j_gene: TRBJ2-5
abundance: NA
d_gene: NA
v_gene: TRBV6-5
CDR3nt: TGTGCCAGCAGTTACTCGAGTTCGTGGAGGGAGACCCAGTACTTC
CDR3aa: CASSYSSSWRETQYF

j_gene: TRBJ2-5
abundance: NA
d_gene: NA
v_gene: TRBV29-1
CDR3nt: TGCAGCGTTGATGGGGGACCCGAGGTGACCCAGTACTTC
CDR3aa: CSVDGGPEVTQYF

j_gene: TRBJ1-1
abundance: NA
d_gene: NA
v_gene: TRBV3-1
CDR3nt: TGTGCCAGCAGCCCGCCTGGACCTGGGACTGAAGCTTTCTTT
CDR3aa: CASSPPGPGTEAFF

j_gene: TRBJ2-2
abundance: NA
d_gene: NA
v_gene: TRBV12-3/TRBV12-4
CDR3nt: TGTGCCAGCAGCCCCAGACAGGCCCTATTATCCACCGGGGAGCTGTTTTTT
CDR3aa: CASSPRQALLSTGELFF

j_gene: TRBJ2-7
abundance: few
d_gene: NA
v_gene: TRBV7-9
CDR3nt: TGTGCCAGCAGCCCCGGTCTCGAGGGGTCTTTTTACAATGAGCAGTACTTC
CDR3aa: CASSPGLEGSFYNEQYF

j_gene: TRBJ1-2
abundance: once
d_gene: TRBD1
v_gene: TRBV28
CDR3nt: TGTGCCAGCAGTTCCATGGGACAGGTGGCGAGGGGCTACACCTTC
CDR3aa: CASSSMGQVARGYTF

j_gene: TRBJ1-2
abundance: NA
d_gene: NA
v_gene: TRBV5-1
CDR3nt: TGCGCCAGCAGCTTGGAGAGACACCATACTAACTATGGCTACACCTTC
CDR3aa: CASSLERHHTNYGYTF

j_gene: TRBJ2-3
abundance: NA
d_gene: TRBD2
v_gene: TRBV11-2
CDR3nt: TGTGCCAGCAGCTACCCTAGCGGTTTCACAGATACGCAGTATTTT
CDR3aa: CASSYPSGFTDTQYF

j_gene: TRBJ2-6
abundance: NA
d_gene: NA
v_gene: TRBV2
CDR3nt: TGTGCCAGCAGTCAACAGGGGACTACACTACTCGGTGGGGCCAACGTCCTGACTTTC
CDR3aa: CASSQQGTTLLGGANVLTF